This T cell receptor (beta chain) was recovered during a study of blood T cells in healthy people across ages. Study-wide results and caveats: The unsorted PBMCs prevented any conclusive comparison of naive versus antigen-experienced cells.

The length of the CDR3 is 15 residues. Germline values: CDR1 MNHEY, CDR2 SMNVEV (reference sequence). V lost 5 bases and J lost 6, with 16 bases in between. Combining a sample-barcoded 5' primer with a J-beta primer mix, a second PCR ran for roughly 7 to 12 cycles. One entry per CDR3 protein, called by TCRdb with MiXCR from the 5' RACE reads. The table lists 630,000 or so distinct CDR3 sequences, about 28% of them singletons, with around a sixth in the top ten. Notes on this clonotype: The antigen remains unidentified.

Sequencing input: blood. The chain joins TRBV27 to TRBJ1-4; D is perhaps TRBD1 (5 bases). The TCR comes from a woman at least 80 years old in good health. CDR3 coding DNA: TGTGCCAGCAGTCCCATCAGGGCCGGATATGAAAAACTGTTTTTT. It specifies CASSPIRAGYEKLFF.